The 18 T cell receptor beta chains reported below all come from one sample, sequenced in a study of cytomegalovirus exposure and HLA in healthy donors. Both 60 Vbeta primers and 13 Jbeta primers went into the PCR. The data were produced by immunoSEQ multiplex PCR, yet TCRdb's version contains in-frame clones alone and is incomplete. Of roughly 140,000 clones in the sample, approximately 80% were seen once. Sample: PBMCs. These receptors originate from a man aged 30 to 45 in good health and CMV-seropositive.

This chain links TRBV5-1 with TRBJ2-7; 8 bases are shared with TRBD1. Germline CDR1 SGHRS, CDR2 YFSETQ. Unmatched junction bases numbered 4, after V lost 2 bases and J lost 6 bases. The CDR3 totals 13 residues. CDR3 in DNA: TGCGCCAGCAGCTTTGGACAGGGACGCGAGCAGTACTTC. Its translation: CASSFGQGREQYF.

The rearrangement joins TRBV4-1 to TRBJ2-7; the match to TRBD1 covers 8 bases. This CDR3 is built from 16 residues. The J segment lost 4 bases and the V segment lost 1 base, leaving 9 bases of the junction unmatched. Germline CDR1 and CDR2: MGHRA and YSYEKL. The chain's CDR3 is CASSQVGDRWGYEQYF. CDR3 DNA sequence: TGCGCCAGCAGCCAAGTCGGGGACAGGTGGGGGTACGAGCAGTACTTC.

The J gene is TRBJ2-7, the V gene TRBV5-4; TRBD2 might be the D (6 bases). This CDR3 comprises 13 residues. V was trimmed by 4 bases and J by 6 bases, leaving 14 bases between them. CDR1 and CDR2 from the germline V gene are SGHNT and YYREEE (reference sequence). The CDR3 reads CASSQGTHPEQYF. CDR3 nucleotide sequence: TGTGCCAGCAGCCAAGGGACTCACCCCGAGCAGTACTTC. Combining the CDR3 with reference TRBV5-4 and TRBJ2-7 gives the whole variable domain ETGVTQSPTHLIKTRGQQVTLRCSSQSGHNTVSWYQQALGQGPQFIFQYYREEENGRGNFPPRFSGLQFPNYSSELNVNALELDDSALYLCASSQGTHPEQYFGPGTRLTVT.

The chain has TRBV6-5 and TRBJ2-1; D uncertain. The CDR3 is made up of 14 amino acids. CDR1 is MNHEY, CDR2 SVGAGI, per germline. V was clipped by 3 bases and J by 5 bases, with 11 bases between them. The CDR3 DNA is TGTGCCAGCAGTTATAAGCAGCGTCACAATGAGCAGTTCTTC. Encoded protein: CASSYKQRHNEQFF.

The rearrangement links TRBV30 to TRBJ2-3, with D tentatively TRBD2 (6 bases). This CDR3 has 11 residues. CDR1 and CDR2 (germline): GTSNPN, SVGIG (reference sequence). Trimming took 0 bases from V and 12 from J, leaving 10 bases between them. The CDR3 loop is CAWSVGEVQYF. DNA for the CDR3: TGTGCCTGGAGTGTAGGGGAGGTACAGTATTTT. Complete variable domain (other parts from reference TRBV30 and TRBJ2-3): SQTIHQWPATLVQPVGSPLSLECTVEGTSNPNLYWYRQAAGRGLQLLFYSVGIGQISSEVPQNLSASRPQDRQFILSSKKLLLSDSGFYLCAWSVGEVQYFGPGTRLTVL.

The genes are TRBV7-8 and TRBJ2-5; D might be TRBD1 (6 bases). V gave up 1 base and J gave up 3 bases, with 9 bases separating them. The CDR3 is 14 amino acids. Per germline, CDR1 SGHVS and CDR2 FQNEAQ. The CDR3 nucleotides read TGTGCCAGCAGCTTAGGGACAGAGAAAGAGACCCAGTACTTC. This encodes CASSLGTEKETQYF.

The rearrangement uses TRBV28 and TRBJ1-4; D unresolved. Germline CDR1 reads MDHEN; CDR2 reads SYDVKM. The CDR3 covers 15 residues. V gave up 6 bases and J gave up 8 bases, with 19 bases separating them. The CDR3 sequence: CASSNHGPTGEKLFF. The CDR3 region has the DNA TGTGCCAGCAGCAACCACGGGCCAACGGGAGAAAAACTGTTTTTT.

Turning to this clone: One end of the junction does not line up with germline, which may come from a read error. The V call is TRBV7-9, the J call TRBJ2-1; D is unclear. CDR1 and CDR2 (germline): SEHNR, FQNEAQ (reference sequence). The CDR3 has 16 amino acids. For the CDR3, the DNA is TGTTCCAGCAGCTCGACACGCCCAACCCTCTACAATGAGCAGTTCTTC. Translated: CSSSSTRPTLYNEQFF.

There are a few counts of this clone. This sequence joins TRBV28 and TRBJ2-2, with 8 bases fitting TRBD2. The CDR3 sequence is 16 residues long. Germline-derived CDR1 and CDR2 are MDHEN and SYDVKM. V dropped 7 bases and J dropped 3; count of bases not matched to a gene: 10. This CDR3 reads CASTLAAGGDTGELFF. The DNA of the CDR3 is TGTGCCAGCACCCTGGCGGCGGGGGGCGACACCGGGGAGCTGTTTTTT.

V usage is TRBV5-1 and J usage is TRBJ2-1, with 7 bases fitting TRBD1. The length of the CDR3 is 16 residues. V trimming: 1 base; J trimming: 9 bases; junction bases outside the gene matches: 13. The germline V gene encodes CDR1 SGHRS and CDR2 YFSETQ. As DNA, the CDR3 is TGCGCCAGCAGCTTGATTGTCGGGACAGTCAGTATTGAGCAGTTCTTC. As protein: CASSLIVGTVSIEQFF.

The chain recombines TRBV7-9 with TRBJ1-3, with 7 bases identical to TRBD1. Germline trimming cut 2 bases from V and 2 bases from J; bases unmatched to any gene: 3. Germline V gives CDR1 SEHNR, CDR2 FQNEAQ (reference sequence). This CDR3 contains 15 residues. The CDR3 spells CASSLTGATGNTIYF. CDR3 bases: TGTGCCAGCAGCTTAACAGGGGCAACTGGAAACACCATATATTTT. Based on the CDR3 plus reference TRBV7-9 and TRBJ1-3, the full variable domain is DTGVSQNPRHKITKRGQNVTFRCDPISEHNRLYWYRQTLGQGPEFLTYFQNEAQLEKSRLLSDRFSAERPKGSFSTLEIQRTEQGDSAMYLCASSLTGATGNTIYFGEGSWLTVV.

The chain carries TRBV5-5 and TRBJ2-3; TRBD1 is a possible D gene (6 bases). This CDR3 spans 19 amino acids. Germline V gene lookup returns CDR1 SGHKS and CDR2 YYEKEE (reference sequence). Trimming took off 4 bases at V and 5 bases at J, with 29 bases between the two ends. The CDR3 is CASSRSPTPDTARGDTQYF. The DNA of the CDR3 is TGTGCCAGCAGCCGATCACCCACCCCTGACACCGCCAGGGGAGATACGCAGTATTTT.

The chain is built from TRBV27 and TRBJ2-7, with D perhaps TRBD2 (5 bases). V gave up 3 bases and J gave up 2 bases, with 17 bases separating them. From germline, CDR1 is MNHEY and CDR2 SMNVEV (reference sequence). This CDR3 has 16 amino acids. The CDR3 coding sequence is TGTGCCAGCAGTTTCACTACTCCGGGATATCCCTACGAGCAGTACTTC. Translated: CASSFTTPGYPYEQYF.

This chain connects TRBV5-1 to TRBJ1-2; 8 bases match TRBD1. Germline-derived CDR1 and CDR2 are SGHRS and YFSETQ. The CDR3 has 14 residues. V gave up 5 bases and J gave up 2 bases; unmatched junction bases: 5. In DNA form, the CDR3 reads TGCGCCAGCAGTTCGACAGGGGAGAACTATGGCTACACCTTC. Translating it yields CASSSTGENYGYTF. Full variable domain (remainder filled in from reference TRBV5-1 and TRBJ1-2): KAGVTQTPRYLIKTRGQQVTLSCSPISGHRSVSWYQQTPGQGLQFLFEYFSETQRNKGNFPGRFSGRQFSNSRSEMNVSTLELGDSALYLCASSSTGENYGYTFGSGTRLTVV.

This clone was recorded only once. This sequence joins TRBV19 and TRBJ2-1; 12 nucleotides agree with TRBD2. Germline V lookup: CDR1 LNHDA, CDR2 SQIVND (reference sequence). V lost 4 bases to trimming and J lost 9 bases; unmatched junction nucleotides: 7. This CDR3 is built from 15 residues. The CDR3 bases are TGTGCCAGTAGTACCCTAGCGGGAGGGCCAGTTGAGCAGTTCTTC. Translation gives CASSTLAGGPVEQFF.

The rearrangement links TRBV28 to TRBJ2-6, with D tentatively TRBD1 (5 bases). Trimming removed 4 bases from V and 4 bases from J, with 11 bases in between. The CDR3 is made up of 15 amino acids. Germline V lookup: CDR1 MDHEN, CDR2 SYDVKM. The CDR3 nucleotides are TGTGCCAGCAGTTCAGGGTTTCCAGGGGCCAACGTCCTGACTTTC. This encodes CASSSGFPGANVLTF.

The chain is built from TRBV7-9 and TRBJ2-5; TRBD2 matches at 10 bases. Germline trimming cut 5 bases from V and 1 base from J; bases unmatched to any gene: 4. CDR3 length: 15 residues. Germline CDR1 is SEHNR and CDR2 is FQNEAQ (reference sequence). This CDR3 is CASSLWTSGQETQYF. CDR3 DNA: TGTGCCAGCAGCCTCTGGACTAGCGGCCAAGAGACCCAGTACTTC.

This chain joins TRBV10-2 and TRBJ2-7; 7 positions match TRBD2. Germline lookup yields CDR1 WSHSY and CDR2 SAAADI. CDR3 length equals 11 residues. Trimming took 8 bases from V and 7 from J; bases not matched to a gene: 5. The CDR3 DNA reads TGCGCCAGCCTTCAGGGAGGGGAGCAGTACTTC. It specifies CASLQGGEQYF.